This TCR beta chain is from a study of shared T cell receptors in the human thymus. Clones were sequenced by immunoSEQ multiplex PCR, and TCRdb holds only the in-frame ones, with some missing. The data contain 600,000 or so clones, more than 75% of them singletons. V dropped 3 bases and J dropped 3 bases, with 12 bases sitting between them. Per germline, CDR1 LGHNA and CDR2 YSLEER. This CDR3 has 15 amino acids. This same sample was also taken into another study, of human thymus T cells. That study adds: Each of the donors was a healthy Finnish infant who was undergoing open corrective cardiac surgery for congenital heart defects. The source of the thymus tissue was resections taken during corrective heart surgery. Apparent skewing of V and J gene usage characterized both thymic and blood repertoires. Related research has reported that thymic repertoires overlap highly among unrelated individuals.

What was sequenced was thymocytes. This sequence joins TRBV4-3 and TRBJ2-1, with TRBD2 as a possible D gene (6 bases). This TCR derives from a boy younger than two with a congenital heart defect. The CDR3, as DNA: TGCGCCAGCAGCCACGGAGGGACGCACTACAATGAGCAGTTCTTC. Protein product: CASSHGGTHYNEQFF.